The entry that follows covers one T cell receptor (beta chain) sequence. This record comes from a study of cytomegalovirus exposure and HLA in healthy donors. Use of 60 Vbeta and 13 Jbeta primers characterized the PCR. Some clones are missing from TCRdb's copy, which holds only in-frame ones; the method was immunoSEQ multiplex PCR. The data show around 190,000 clones, with about 83% seen just once and approximately 1.7% held by the top ten. Sequenced sample: PBMCs. This receptor was obtained from a man in his forties or fifties in good health and CMV-seropositive.

CDR3 sequence reads: CASSPRDSNYGYTF. The DNA of the CDR3 is TGTGCCAGCAGCCCTCGGGACTCTAACTATGGCTACACCTTC. This chain connects TRBV6-5 to TRBJ1-2; D possibly corresponds to TRBD1 (5 bases). Trimming pared 6 bases from V and 0 bases from J, leaving 11 bases between. In germline, CDR1 is MNHEY, CDR2 SVGAGI. The CDR3 loop spans 14 amino acids.